The rows below give T cell receptor beta chains drawn from one sample of a study of metastatic and nonmetastatic thyroid tumors. Using MiXCR, TCRdb re-called clones from the PCR reads. The data show about 22,000 clones, 35% to 45% seen once. Sequenced input: blood. The receptors come from a male donor with papillary thyroid cancer or a benign thyroid nodule (not recorded which). Some clones in this sample may be carry-over from other donors' samples. CDR3s include the opening cysteine and the closing phenylalanine or tryptophan. The order of the fields is J gene, clone size, D gene, CDR3 length, V gene, CDR3 protein, CDR3 DNA. The D gene is left open where the match is weak. Clone size is shown for a subset of rows, as once, few, many or a class of expanded clone.

TRBJ1-6,NA,TRBD1,15,TRBV30,CASSREGGANSPLHF,TGTGCCTCCTCAAGGGAAGGGGGCGCGAATTCACCCCTCCACTTT
TRBJ1-2,few,NA,14,TRBV6-2/TRBV6-3,CASSYTDSSYGYTF,TGTGCCAGCAGTTACACCGACAGCAGCTATGGCTACACCTTC
TRBJ2-3,NA,NA,13,TRBV20-1,CSAGDTRPGTQYF,TGCAGTGCTGGGGACACGCGCCCAGGTACGCAGTATTTT
TRBJ1-2,many,NA,13,TRBV27,CASSLNRVYGYTF,TGTGCCAGCAGTTTGAACAGGGTCTATGGCTACACCTTC
TRBJ2-7,many,NA,14,TRBV6-6,CASSYQDISYEQYF,TGTGCCAGCAGTTACCAGGACATATCCTACGAGCAGTACTTC
TRBJ1-1,many,TRBD1,14,TRBV7-9,CASSEGQRNTEAFF,TGTGCCAGCAGTGAGGGACAGCGGAACACTGAAGCTTTCTTT
TRBJ1-5,few,NA,14,TRBV18,CASSGPGPNQPQHF,TGTGCCAGCTCTGGGCCAGGCCCCAATCAGCCCCAGCATTTT
TRBJ2-1,NA,TRBD2,16,TRBV5-1,CASSLWVGGAGNEQFF,TGCGCCAGCAGCTTGTGGGTGGGAGGGGCAGGCAATGAGCAGTTCTTC
TRBJ2-7,few,NA,14,TRBV12-3/TRBV12-4,CASSLQTVSYEQYF,TGTGCCAGCAGTCTCCAGACAGTCTCCTACGAGCAGTACTTC
TRBJ1-2,many,NA,15,TRBV29-1,CSVGNIDRSNYGYTF,TGCAGCGTCGGTAATATCGACAGGTCTAACTATGGCTACACCTTC
TRBJ2-1,NA,TRBD2,18,TRBV4-1,CASSQDVWREGRTDEQFF,TGCGCCAGCAGCCAAGATGTGTGGCGGGAGGGCCGAACCGATGAGCAGTTCTTC
TRBJ2-5,many,NA,17,TRBV11-2,CASSLFLAGATQETQYF,TGTGCCAGCAGCTTATTTTTGGCGGGGGCGACCCAAGAGACCCAGTACTTC
TRBJ1-1,few,NA,15,TRBV6-2/TRBV6-3,CASSYSGTVNTEAFF,TGTGCCAGCAGTTACAGCGGGACGGTGAACACTGAAGCTTTCTTT
TRBJ2-3,NA,TRBD2,16,TRBV4-2,CASSQILAGGTDTQYF,TGTGCCAGCAGTCAGATCCTAGCGGGGGGCACAGATACGCAGTATTTT
TRBJ2-7,NA,TRBD2,15,TRBV28,CASRSLAGQTYEQYF,TGTGCCAGCAGGAGCCTAGCGGGGCAAACCTACGAGCAGTACTTC
TRBJ1-5,NA,NA,16,TRBV6-1,CASSEEPRYSNQPQHF,TGTGCCAGCAGTGAAGAGCCTCGATATAGCAATCAGCCCCAGCATTTT
TRBJ2-7,medium-sized,TRBD1,15,TRBV11-2,CASSLGQAPSYEQYF,TGTGCCAGCAGCCTCGGACAGGCACCCTCCTACGAGCAGTACTTC
TRBJ1-1,NA,NA,15,TRBV19,CASGIVSTVNTEAFF,TGTGCCAGTGGTATAGTTTCGACAGTGAACACTGAAGCTTTCTTT
TRBJ1-5,NA,TRBD1,14,TRBV5-8,CASSATGGRQPQHF,TGTGCCAGCAGCGCCACAGGGGGCAGGCAGCCCCAGCATTTT
TRBJ2-7,few,TRBD1,15,TRBV28,CASQERGRLGYEQYF,TGTGCCAGCCAAGAAAGGGGGCGGTTGGGATACGAGCAGTACTTC
TRBJ2-5,NA,NA,14,TRBV30,CAWNLGRGGETQYF,TGTGCCTGGAACCTTGGCAGGGGTGGGGAGACCCAGTACTTC
TRBJ2-1,medium-sized,NA,15,TRBV4-3,CASSHSTGSYNEQFF,TGCGCCAGCAGCCATTCGACTGGCTCCTACAATGAGCAGTTCTTC
TRBJ1-5,many,NA,12,TRBV20-1,CSARQGGQPQHF,TGCAGTGCTAGACAGGGTGGTCAGCCCCAGCATTTT
TRBJ1-6,NA,NA,14,TRBV20-1,CSAGKGPRGSPLHF,TGCAGTGCGGGGAAAGGGCCCAGGGGTTCACCCCTCCACTTT
TRBJ2-2,NA,NA,15,TRBV30,CAWSEPGADTGELFF,TGTGCCTGGAGTGAGCCAGGGGCGGACACCGGGGAGCTGTTTTTT
TRBJ2-1,few,NA,12,TRBV12-3/TRBV12-4,CASSLWGNEQFF,TGTGCCAGCAGTTTATGGGGCAATGAGCAGTTCTTC